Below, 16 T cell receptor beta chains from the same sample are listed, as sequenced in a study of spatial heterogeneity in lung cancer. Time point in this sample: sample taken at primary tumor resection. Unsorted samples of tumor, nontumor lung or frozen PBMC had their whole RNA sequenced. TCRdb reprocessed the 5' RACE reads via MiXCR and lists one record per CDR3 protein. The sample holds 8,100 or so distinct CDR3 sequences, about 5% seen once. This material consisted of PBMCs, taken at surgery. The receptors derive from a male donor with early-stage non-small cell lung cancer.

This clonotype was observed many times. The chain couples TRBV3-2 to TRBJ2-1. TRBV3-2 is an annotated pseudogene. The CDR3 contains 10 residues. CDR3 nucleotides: TGTGCCAGCAGCTTTGATGAGCAGTTCTTC. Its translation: CASSFDEQFF.

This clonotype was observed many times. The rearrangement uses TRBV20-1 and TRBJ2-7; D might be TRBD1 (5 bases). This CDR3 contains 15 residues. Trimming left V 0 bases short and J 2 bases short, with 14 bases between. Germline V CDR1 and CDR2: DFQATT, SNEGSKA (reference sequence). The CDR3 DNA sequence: TGCAGTGCTAGAGAGGTTACAGGTACACCCTACGAGCAGTACTTC. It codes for CSAREVTGTPYEQYF.

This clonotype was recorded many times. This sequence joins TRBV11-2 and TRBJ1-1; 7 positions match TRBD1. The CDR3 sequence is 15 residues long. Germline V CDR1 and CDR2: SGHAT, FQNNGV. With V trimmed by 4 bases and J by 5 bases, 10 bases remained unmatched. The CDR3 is CASSSPGQRGTEAFF. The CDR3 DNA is TGTGCCAGCAGCTCACCGGGACAGCGAGGTACTGAAGCTTTCTTT.

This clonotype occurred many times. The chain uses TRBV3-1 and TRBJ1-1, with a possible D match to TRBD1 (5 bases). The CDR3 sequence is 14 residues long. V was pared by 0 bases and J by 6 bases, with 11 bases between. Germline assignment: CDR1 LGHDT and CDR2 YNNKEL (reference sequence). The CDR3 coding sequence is TGTGCCAGCAGCCAAGATTGGGGGGGACCTGAAGCTTTCTTT. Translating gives CASSQDWGGPEAFF.

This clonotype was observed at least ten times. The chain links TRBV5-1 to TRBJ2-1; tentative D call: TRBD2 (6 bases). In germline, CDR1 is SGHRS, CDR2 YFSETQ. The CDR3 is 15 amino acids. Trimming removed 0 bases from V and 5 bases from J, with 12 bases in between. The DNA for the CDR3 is TGCGCCAGCAGCTTGGCGCCTAGCGTAGACAATGAGCAGTTCTTC. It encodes CASSLAPSVDNEQFF.

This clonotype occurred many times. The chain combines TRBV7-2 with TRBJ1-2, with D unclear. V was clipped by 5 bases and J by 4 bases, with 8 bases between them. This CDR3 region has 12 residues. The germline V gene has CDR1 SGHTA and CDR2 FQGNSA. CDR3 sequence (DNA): TGTGCCAGCAGCCCCCCCCCCTATGGCTACACCTTC. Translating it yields CASSPPPYGYTF.

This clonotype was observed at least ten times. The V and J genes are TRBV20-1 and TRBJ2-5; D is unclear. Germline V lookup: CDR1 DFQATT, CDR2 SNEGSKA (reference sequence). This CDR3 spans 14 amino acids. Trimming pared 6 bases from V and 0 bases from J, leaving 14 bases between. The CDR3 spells CSAPGQTYQETQYF. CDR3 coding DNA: TGCAGTGCCCCTGGGCAGACGTACCAAGAGACCCAGTACTTC.

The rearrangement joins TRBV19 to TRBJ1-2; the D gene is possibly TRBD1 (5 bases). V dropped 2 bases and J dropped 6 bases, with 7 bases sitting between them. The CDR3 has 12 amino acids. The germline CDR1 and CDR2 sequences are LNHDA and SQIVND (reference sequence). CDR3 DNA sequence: TGTGCCAGTAGTATACAGGGAGATGGCTACACCTTC. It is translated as CASSIQGDGYTF. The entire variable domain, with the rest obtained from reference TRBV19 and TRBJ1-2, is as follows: DGGITQSPKYLFRKEGQNVTLSCEQNLNHDAMYWYRQDPGQGLRLIYYSQIVNDFQKGDIAEGYSVSREKKESFPLTVTSAQKNPTAFYLCASSIQGDGYTFGSGTRLTVV.

For the CDR3, the DNA is TGTGCCAGCAGCTTAATGGCAGGGGGGAACACTGAAGCTTTCTTT. Protein sequence: CASSLMAGGNTEAFF. The chain joins TRBV7-3 to TRBJ1-1; 7 bases align to TRBD1. Losses at the gene ends were 1 base for V and 1 base for J; bases not matched to a gene: 3. This CDR3 contains 15 residues. In germline, CDR1 is SGHTA, CDR2 FQGTGA.

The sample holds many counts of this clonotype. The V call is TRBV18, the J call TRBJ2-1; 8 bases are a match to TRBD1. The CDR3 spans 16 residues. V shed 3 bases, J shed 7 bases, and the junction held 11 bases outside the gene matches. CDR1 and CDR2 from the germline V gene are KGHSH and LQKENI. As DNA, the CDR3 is TGTGCCAGCTCACCCCAGACAGGGGCTCTCCCTAATGAGCAGTTCTTC. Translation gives CASSPQTGALPNEQFF.

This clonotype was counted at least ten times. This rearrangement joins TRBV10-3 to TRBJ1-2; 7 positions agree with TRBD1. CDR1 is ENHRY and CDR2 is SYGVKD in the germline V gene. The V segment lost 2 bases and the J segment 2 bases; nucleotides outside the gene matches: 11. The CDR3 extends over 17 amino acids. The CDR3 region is CAISEPRDTGANYGYTF. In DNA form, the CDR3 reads TGTGCCATCAGTGAGCCCAGGGACACAGGGGCAAACTATGGCTACACCTTC.

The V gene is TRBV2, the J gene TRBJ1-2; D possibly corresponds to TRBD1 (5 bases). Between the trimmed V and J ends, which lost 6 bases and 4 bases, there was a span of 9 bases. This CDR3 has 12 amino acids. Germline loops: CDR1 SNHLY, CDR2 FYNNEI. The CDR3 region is CASRRGGYGYTF. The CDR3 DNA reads TGTGCCAGCAGGAGGGGCGGCTATGGCTACACCTTC.

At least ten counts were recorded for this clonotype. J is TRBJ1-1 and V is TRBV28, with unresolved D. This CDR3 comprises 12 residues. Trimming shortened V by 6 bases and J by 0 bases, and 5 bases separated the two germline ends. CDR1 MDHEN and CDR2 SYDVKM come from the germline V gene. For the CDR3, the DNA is TGTGCCAGCAGGATTTTGAACACTGAAGCTTTCTTT. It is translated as CASRILNTEAFF.

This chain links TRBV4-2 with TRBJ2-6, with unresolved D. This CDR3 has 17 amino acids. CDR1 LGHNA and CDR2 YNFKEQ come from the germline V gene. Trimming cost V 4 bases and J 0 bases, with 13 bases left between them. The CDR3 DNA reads TGTGCCAGCAGCCCCCCCGGCAGGAACTCTGGGGCCAACGTCCTGACTTTC. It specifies CASSPPGRNSGANVLTF.

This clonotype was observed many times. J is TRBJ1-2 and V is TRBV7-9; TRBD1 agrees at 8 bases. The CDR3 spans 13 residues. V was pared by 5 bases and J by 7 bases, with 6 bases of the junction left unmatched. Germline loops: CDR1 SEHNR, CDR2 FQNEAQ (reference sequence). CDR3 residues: CASSLGQGGGYTF. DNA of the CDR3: TGTGCCAGCAGCCTCGGACAGGGAGGTGGCTACACCTTC.

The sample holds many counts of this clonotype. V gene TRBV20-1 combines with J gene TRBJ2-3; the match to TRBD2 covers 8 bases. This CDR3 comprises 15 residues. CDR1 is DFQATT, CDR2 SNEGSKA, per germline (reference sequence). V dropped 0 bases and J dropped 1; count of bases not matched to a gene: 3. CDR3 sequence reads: CSARDPAGGTDTQYF. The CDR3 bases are TGCAGTGCTAGAGATCCAGCGGGGGGCACAGATACGCAGTATTTT.